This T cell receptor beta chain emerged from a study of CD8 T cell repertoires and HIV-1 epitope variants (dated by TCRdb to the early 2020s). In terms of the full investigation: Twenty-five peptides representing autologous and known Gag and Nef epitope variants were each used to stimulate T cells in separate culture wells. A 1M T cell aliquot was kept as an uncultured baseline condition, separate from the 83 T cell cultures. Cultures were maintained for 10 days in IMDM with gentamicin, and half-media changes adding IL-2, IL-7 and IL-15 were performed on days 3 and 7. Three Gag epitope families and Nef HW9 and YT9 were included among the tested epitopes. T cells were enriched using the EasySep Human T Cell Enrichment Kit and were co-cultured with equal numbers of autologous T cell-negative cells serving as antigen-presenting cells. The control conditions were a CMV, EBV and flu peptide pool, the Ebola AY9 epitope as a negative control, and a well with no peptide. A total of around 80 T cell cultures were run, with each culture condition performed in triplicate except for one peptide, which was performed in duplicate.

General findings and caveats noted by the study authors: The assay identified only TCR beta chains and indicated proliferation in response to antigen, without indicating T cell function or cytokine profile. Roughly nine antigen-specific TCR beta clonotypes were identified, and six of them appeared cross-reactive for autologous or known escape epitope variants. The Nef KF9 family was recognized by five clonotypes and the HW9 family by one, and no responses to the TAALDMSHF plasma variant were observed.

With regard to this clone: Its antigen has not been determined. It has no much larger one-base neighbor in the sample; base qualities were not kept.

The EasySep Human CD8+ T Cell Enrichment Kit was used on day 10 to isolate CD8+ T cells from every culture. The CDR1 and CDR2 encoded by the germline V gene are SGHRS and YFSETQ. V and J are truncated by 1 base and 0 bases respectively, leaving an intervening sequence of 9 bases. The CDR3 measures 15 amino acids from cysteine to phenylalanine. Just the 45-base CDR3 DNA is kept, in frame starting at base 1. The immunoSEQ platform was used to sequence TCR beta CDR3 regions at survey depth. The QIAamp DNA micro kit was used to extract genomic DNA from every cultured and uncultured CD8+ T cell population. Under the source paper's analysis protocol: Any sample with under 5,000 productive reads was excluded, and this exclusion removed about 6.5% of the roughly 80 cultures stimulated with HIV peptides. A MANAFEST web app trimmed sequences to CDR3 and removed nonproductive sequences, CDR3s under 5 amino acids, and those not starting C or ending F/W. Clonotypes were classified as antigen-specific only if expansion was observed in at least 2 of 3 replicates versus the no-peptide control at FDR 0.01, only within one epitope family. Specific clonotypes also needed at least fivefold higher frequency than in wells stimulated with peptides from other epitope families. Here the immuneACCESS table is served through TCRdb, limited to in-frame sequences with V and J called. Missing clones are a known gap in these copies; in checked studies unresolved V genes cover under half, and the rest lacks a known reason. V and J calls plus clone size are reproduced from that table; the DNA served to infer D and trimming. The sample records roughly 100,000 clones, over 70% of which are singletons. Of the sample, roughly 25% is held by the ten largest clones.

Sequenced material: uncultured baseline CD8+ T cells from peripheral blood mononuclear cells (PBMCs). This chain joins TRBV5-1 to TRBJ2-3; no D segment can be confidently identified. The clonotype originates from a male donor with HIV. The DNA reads TGCGCCAGCAGCTTGAGTATGCGTAGCACAGATACGCAGTATTTT. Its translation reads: CASSLSMRSTDTQYF.